This entry features one T cell receptor beta chain sequence. The primer mix had 60 Vbeta and 13 Jbeta primers. The method was immunoSEQ multiplex PCR; TCRdb's version includes in-frame clones alone and lacks a portion of them. The repertoire holds 60,000 to 75,000 clones, 60% to 80% seen once, with 22% in the top ten. The sample originates from a study of cytomegalovirus exposure and HLA in healthy donors. The clonotype comes from a woman between 25 and 40 years old in good health and CMV-seropositive. Sequencing was carried out using PBMCs.

CDR3 coding DNA: TGTGCCAGCAGCTCAGCAGGGGACTATGGCTACACCTTC. The encoded protein is CASSSAGDYGYTF. The chain recombines TRBV9 with TRBJ1-2; the D gene is possibly TRBD1 (6 bases). Deletions cut 4 bases from V and 3 bases from J, with 10 bases between. This CDR3 is 13 amino acids long. Germline-derived CDR1 and CDR2 are SGDLS and YYNGEE.